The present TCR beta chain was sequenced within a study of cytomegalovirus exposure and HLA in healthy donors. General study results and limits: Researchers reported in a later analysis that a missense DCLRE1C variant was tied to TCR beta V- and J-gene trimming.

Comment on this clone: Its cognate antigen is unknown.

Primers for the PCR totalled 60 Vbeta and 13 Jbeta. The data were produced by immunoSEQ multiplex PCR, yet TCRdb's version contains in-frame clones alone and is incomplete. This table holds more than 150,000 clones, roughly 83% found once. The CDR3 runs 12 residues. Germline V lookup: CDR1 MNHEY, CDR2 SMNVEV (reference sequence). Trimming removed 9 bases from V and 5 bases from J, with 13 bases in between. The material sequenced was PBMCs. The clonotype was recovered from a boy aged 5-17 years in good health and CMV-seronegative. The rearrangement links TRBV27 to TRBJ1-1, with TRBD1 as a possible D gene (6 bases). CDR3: CASARGGTEAFF. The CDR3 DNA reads TGTGCCAGTGCAAGGGGGGGGACTGAAGCTTTCTTT.